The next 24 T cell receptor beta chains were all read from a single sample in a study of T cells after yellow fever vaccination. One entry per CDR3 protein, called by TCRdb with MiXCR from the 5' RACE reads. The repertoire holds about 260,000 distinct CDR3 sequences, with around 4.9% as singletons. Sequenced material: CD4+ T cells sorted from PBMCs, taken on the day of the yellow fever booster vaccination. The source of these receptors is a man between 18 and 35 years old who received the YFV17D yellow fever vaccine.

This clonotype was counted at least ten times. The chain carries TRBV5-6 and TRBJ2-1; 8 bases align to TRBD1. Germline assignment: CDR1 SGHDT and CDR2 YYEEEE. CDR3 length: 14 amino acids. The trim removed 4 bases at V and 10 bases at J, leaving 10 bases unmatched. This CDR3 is CASSPDRAYGEQFF. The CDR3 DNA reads TGTGCCAGCAGCCCGGACAGGGCCTACGGGGAGCAGTTCTTC.

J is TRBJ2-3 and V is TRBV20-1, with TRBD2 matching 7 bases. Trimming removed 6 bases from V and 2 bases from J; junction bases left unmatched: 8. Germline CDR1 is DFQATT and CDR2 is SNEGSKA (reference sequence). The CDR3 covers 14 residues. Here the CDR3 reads CSAPGGFATDTQYF. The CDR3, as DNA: TGCAGTGCCCCCGGGGGGTTCGCCACAGATACGCAGTATTTT.

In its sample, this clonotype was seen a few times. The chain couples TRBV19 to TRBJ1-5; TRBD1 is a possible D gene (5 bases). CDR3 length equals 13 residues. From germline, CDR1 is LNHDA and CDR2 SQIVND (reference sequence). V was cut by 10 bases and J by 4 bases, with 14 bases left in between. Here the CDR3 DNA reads TGTGCCATCTCGGGGCAGGAGAATCAGCCCCAGCATTTT. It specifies CAISGQENQPQHF.

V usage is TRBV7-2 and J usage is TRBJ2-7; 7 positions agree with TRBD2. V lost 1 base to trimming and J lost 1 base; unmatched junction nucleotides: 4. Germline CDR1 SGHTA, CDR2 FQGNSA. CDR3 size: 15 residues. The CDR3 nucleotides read TGTGCCAGCAGCTTAGTTGGGCGGGGGTCCTACGAGCAGTACTTC. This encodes CASSLVGRGSYEQYF. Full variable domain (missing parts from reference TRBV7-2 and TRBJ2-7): GAGVSQSPSNKVTEKGKDVELRCDPISGHTALYWYRQSLGQGLEFLIYFQGNSAPDKSGLPSDRFSAERTGGSVSTLTIQRTQQEDSAVYLCASSLVGRGSYEQYFGPGTRLTVT.

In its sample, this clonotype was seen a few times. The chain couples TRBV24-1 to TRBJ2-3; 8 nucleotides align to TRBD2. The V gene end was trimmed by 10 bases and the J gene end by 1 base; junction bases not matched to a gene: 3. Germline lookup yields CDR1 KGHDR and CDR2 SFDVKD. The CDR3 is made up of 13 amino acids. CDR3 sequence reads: CATQTSGTDTQYF. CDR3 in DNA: TGTGCCACTCAGACTAGCGGCACAGATACGCAGTATTTT.

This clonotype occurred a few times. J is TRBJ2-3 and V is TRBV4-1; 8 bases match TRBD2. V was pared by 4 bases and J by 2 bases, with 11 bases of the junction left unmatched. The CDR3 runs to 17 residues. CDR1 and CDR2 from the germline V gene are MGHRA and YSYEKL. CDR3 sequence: CASSLTRVAGITDTQYF. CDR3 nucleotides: TGCGCCAGCAGCCTCACTAGGGTAGCGGGGATCACAGATACGCAGTATTTT.

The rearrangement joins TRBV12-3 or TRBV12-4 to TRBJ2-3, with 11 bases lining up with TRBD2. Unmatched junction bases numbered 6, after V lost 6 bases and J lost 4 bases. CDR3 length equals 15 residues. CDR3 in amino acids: CASRLSGGAADTQYF. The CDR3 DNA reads TGTGCCAGCAGACTTAGCGGGGGGGCCGCAGATACGCAGTATTTT.

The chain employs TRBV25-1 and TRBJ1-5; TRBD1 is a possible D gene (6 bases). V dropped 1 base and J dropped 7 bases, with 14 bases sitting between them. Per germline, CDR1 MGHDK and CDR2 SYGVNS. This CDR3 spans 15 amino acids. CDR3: CASSESGQQGQPQHF. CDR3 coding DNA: TGTGCCAGCAGTGAATCAGGACAGCAGGGGCAGCCCCAGCATTTT.

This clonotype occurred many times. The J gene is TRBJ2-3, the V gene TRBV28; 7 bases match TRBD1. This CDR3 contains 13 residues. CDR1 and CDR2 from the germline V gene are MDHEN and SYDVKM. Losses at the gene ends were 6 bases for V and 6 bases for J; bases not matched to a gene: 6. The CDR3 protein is CASSQGVVDTQYF. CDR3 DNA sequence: TGTGCCAGCAGCCAGGGGGTAGTCGATACGCAGTATTTT.

The CDR3 nucleotides read TGTGCCAGCAGTGAATTGGAGTATGGCTACACCTTC. Residues: CASSELEYGYTF. This sequence joins TRBV25-1 and TRBJ1-2; unclear D gene. Trimming cost V 1 base and J 5 bases, with 5 bases left between them. Germline CDR1 is MGHDK and CDR2 is SYGVNS. This CDR3 has 12 amino acids.

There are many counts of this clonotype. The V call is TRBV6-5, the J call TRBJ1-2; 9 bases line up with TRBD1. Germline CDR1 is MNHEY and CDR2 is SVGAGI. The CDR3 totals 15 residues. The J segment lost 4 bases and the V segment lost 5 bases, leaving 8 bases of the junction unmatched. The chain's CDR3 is CASSPGQGVGYGYTF. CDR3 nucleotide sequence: TGTGCCAGCAGTCCGGGACAGGGAGTAGGCTATGGCTACACCTTC.

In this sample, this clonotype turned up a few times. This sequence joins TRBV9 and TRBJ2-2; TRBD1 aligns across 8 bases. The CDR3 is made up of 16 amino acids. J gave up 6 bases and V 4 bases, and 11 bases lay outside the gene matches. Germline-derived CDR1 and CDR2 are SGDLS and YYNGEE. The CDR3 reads CASSTPQGALPGELFF. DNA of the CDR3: TGTGCCAGCAGCACACCCCAGGGGGCCCTCCCCGGGGAGCTGTTTTTT.

CDR3 sequence reads: CASSYGGEVVEQYF. CDR3 DNA sequence: TGTGCCAGCAGTTACGGGGGCGAGGTCGTCGAGCAGTACTTC. V gene TRBV6-5 combines with J gene TRBJ2-7; D is possibly TRBD1 (6 bases). CDR3 length equals 14 residues. Germline CDR1 is MNHEY and CDR2 is SVGAGI. The V gene lost 2 bases and the J gene lost 6 bases, with 14 bases spanning the gap.

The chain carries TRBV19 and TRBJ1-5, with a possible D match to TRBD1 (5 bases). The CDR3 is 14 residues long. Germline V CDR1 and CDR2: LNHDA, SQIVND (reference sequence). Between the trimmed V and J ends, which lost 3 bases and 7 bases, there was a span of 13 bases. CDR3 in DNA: TGTGCCAGTAGTATCGTGGGGCGCGGGCAGCCCCAGCATTTT. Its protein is CASSIVGRGQPQHF.

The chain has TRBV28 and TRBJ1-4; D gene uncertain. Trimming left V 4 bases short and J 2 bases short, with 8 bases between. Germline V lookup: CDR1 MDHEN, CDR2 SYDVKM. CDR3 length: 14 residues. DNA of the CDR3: TGTGCCAGCAGTTCCCCAAGTACTAATGAAAAACTGTTTTTT. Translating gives CASSSPSTNEKLFF.

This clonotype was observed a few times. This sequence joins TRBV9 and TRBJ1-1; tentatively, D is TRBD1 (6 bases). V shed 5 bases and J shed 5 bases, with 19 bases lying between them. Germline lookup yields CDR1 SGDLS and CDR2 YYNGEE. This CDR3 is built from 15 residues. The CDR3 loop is CASSRTGFRGTEAFF. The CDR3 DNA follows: TGTGCCAGCAGTCGTACAGGGTTTAGGGGAACTGAAGCTTTCTTT.

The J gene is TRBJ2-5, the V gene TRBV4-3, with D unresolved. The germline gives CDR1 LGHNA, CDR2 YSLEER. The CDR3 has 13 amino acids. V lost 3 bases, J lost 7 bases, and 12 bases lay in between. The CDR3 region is CASSQRSTGTQYF. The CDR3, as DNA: TGCGCCAGCAGCCAGAGAAGTACCGGGACCCAGTACTTC.

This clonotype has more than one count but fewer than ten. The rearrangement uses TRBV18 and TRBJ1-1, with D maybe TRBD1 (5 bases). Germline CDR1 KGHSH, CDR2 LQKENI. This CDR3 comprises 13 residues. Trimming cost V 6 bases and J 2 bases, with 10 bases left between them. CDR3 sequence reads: CASSEGHNTEAFF. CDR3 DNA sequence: TGTGCCAGCTCGGAGGGGCATAACACTGAAGCTTTCTTT.

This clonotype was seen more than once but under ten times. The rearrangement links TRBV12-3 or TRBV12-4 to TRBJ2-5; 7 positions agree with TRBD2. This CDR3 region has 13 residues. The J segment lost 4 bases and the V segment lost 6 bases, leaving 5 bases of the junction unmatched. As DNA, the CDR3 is TGTGCCAGCAGACCACCGGGGGGAGAGACCCAGTACTTC. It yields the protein CASRPPGGETQYF.

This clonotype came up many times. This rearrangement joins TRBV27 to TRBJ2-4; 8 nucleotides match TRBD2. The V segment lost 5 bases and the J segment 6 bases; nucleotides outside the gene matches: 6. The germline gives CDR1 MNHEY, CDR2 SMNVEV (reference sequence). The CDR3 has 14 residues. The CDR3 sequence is CASSPRGGGNIQYF. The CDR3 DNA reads TGTGCCAGCAGTCCTCGGGGGGGCGGAAACATTCAGTACTTC.

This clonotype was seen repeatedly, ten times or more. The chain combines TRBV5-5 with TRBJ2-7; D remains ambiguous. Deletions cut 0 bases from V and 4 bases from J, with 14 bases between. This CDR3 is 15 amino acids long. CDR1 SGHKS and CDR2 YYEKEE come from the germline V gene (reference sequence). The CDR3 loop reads CASSLVATGVYEQYF. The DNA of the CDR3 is TGTGCCAGCAGCTTGGTGGCCACTGGGGTTTACGAGCAGTACTTC.

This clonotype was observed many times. The CDR3 region is CASSQVAGITEAFF. The DNA for the CDR3 is TGCGCCAGCAGCCAAGTAGCGGGGATTACTGAAGCTTTCTTT. The chain recombines TRBV4-3 with TRBJ1-1; D is uncertain. V was cut by 1 base and J by 5 bases, with 11 bases left in between. Germline CDR1 LGHNA, CDR2 YSLEER. The CDR3 is 14 residues long.

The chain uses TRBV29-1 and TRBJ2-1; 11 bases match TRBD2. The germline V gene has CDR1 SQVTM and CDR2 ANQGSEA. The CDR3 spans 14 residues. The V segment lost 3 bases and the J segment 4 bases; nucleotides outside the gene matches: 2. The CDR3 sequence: CSVESSGGYNEQFF. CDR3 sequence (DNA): TGCAGCGTTGAGTCTAGCGGGGGGTACAATGAGCAGTTCTTC.

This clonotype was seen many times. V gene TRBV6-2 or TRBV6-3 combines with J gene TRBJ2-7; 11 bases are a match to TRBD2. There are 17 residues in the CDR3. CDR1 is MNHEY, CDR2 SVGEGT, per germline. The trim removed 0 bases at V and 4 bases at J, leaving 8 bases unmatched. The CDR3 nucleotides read TGTGCCAGCAGTTACTCGGTGACTAGCGGGGCTCGTTACGAGCAGTACTTC. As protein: CASSYSVTSGARYEQYF.